The rows below give T cell receptor beta chains drawn from one sample of a study of T cells after yellow fever vaccination. MiXCR, applied by TCRdb to the 5' RACE reads, yields one record per CDR3 protein. The data contain hundreds of thousands of distinct CDR3 sequences, around an eighth of them singletons. The sample consisted of PBMCs, taken on the day of the yellow fever booster vaccination. The receptors stem from a man younger than 40 who received the YFV17D yellow fever vaccine. Both conserved end residues are part of each CDR3. A D gene is named only where the DNA matches it firmly. The size field is filled for only some rows; it gives once, few, many or a size class.

cdr3_nt: TGTGCCAGCACCGTAGGTGGCCAGGGATTTTATGGCTACACCTTC
cdr3_aa: CASTVGGQGFYGYTF
clone_size: few
v_call: TRBV25-1
d_call: .
j_call: TRBJ1-2

cdr3_nt: TGTGCCAGCAGCTTAGGTGGGATGACTAGCGGGATTTGGTACGAGCAGTACTTC
cdr3_aa: CASSLGGMTSGIWYEQYF
clone_size: few
v_call: TRBV11-2
d_call: TRBD2
j_call: TRBJ2-7

cdr3_nt: TGCAGCGTCTCTAACCGTCTAGCGGGAGAAGGGGAGCAGTTCTTC
cdr3_aa: CSVSNRLAGEGEQFF
clone_size: many
v_call: TRBV29-1
d_call: TRBD2
j_call: TRBJ2-1

cdr3_nt: TGTGCCAGTAGTCGGTGGTCCTCGGCGCAAGAGACCCAGTACTTC
cdr3_aa: CASSRWSSAQETQYF
clone_size: .
v_call: TRBV19
d_call: .
j_call: TRBJ2-5

cdr3_nt: TGTGCCACCAGTGATTCGAGGACCAGCTCCTACAATGAGCAGTTCTTC
cdr3_aa: CATSDSRTSSYNEQFF
clone_size: .
v_call: TRBV24-1
d_call: .
j_call: TRBJ2-1

cdr3_nt: TGTGCCACCAGCATCTCTAGCAGTGAGCAGTTCTTC
cdr3_aa: CATSISSSEQFF
clone_size: few
v_call: TRBV15
d_call: .
j_call: TRBJ2-1

cdr3_nt: TGTGCCAGCAGTTACGCTGCCTTAGAACCCCAAGAGACCCAGTACTTC
cdr3_aa: CASSYAALEPQETQYF
clone_size: .
v_call: TRBV28
d_call: .
j_call: TRBJ2-5

cdr3_nt: TGTGCCACAGCGGGGCGGGACTTCTACGAGCAGTACTTC
cdr3_aa: CATAGRDFYEQYF
clone_size: few
v_call: TRBV28
d_call: TRBD2
j_call: TRBJ2-7

cdr3_nt: TGTGCCAGCAGCTTCGACAGGGGAGATGAAAAACTGTTTTTT
cdr3_aa: CASSFDRGDEKLFF
clone_size: few
v_call: TRBV7-2
d_call: TRBD1
j_call: TRBJ1-4

cdr3_nt: TGTGCCAGCAGTCCTCCTAGCGGGAGGAACACCGGGGAGCTGTTTTTT
cdr3_aa: CASSPPSGRNTGELFF
clone_size: few
v_call: TRBV27
d_call: TRBD2
j_call: TRBJ2-2

cdr3_nt: TGTGCCAGCAGACTTTGGGAAGCGGGCAGCACAGATACGCAGTATTTT
cdr3_aa: CASRLWEAGSTDTQYF
clone_size: .
v_call: TRBV7-8
d_call: .
j_call: TRBJ2-3

cdr3_nt: TGTGCCAGCACCCAGGACACTAGCGGGAGGTGGTACGAGCAGTACTTC
cdr3_aa: CASTQDTSGRWYEQYF
clone_size: few
v_call: TRBV6-1
d_call: TRBD2
j_call: TRBJ2-7

cdr3_nt: TGTGCCAGCAGTTGGGGGGGAGGGTACTACAATGAGCAGTTCTTC
cdr3_aa: CASSWGGGYYNEQFF
clone_size: .
v_call: TRBV27
d_call: TRBD2
j_call: TRBJ2-1

cdr3_nt: TGTGCCAGCAGCGCCCTACAGGGACAATCGGGAAACACCATATATTTT
cdr3_aa: CASSALQGQSGNTIYF
clone_size: many
v_call: TRBV9
d_call: .
j_call: TRBJ1-3

cdr3_nt: TGCAGTGCTGACCGGGGGCCAGACACAGATACGCAGTATTTT
cdr3_aa: CSADRGPDTDTQYF
clone_size: few
v_call: TRBV20-1
d_call: .
j_call: TRBJ2-3

cdr3_nt: TGTGCCAGCGGGGTTCAGCACGAGCAGTACTTC
cdr3_aa: CASGVQHEQYF
clone_size: .
v_call: TRBV6-6
d_call: .
j_call: TRBJ2-7

cdr3_nt: TGTGCCAGCAGTCCCCCGGCGGGAGGCGGGGAGCTGTTTTTT
cdr3_aa: CASSPPAGGGELFF
clone_size: .
v_call: TRBV28
d_call: TRBD2
j_call: TRBJ2-2

cdr3_nt: TGTGCCAGCAGCGACACCGCTATGAACACTGAAGCTTTCTTT
cdr3_aa: CASSDTAMNTEAFF
clone_size: .
v_call: TRBV7-2
d_call: .
j_call: TRBJ1-1

cdr3_nt: TGTGCCAGCACCGTAGGCCCCCGGGACAGTACCTACAATGAGCAGTTCTTC
cdr3_aa: CASTVGPRDSTYNEQFF
clone_size: .
v_call: TRBV7-2
d_call: TRBD1
j_call: TRBJ2-1

cdr3_nt: TGTGCCAGCAGCTCAAACAGGGAATCGGTGCGTGAAAAACTGTTTTTT
cdr3_aa: CASSSNRESVREKLFF
clone_size: few
v_call: TRBV12-3/TRBV12-4
d_call: .
j_call: TRBJ1-4

cdr3_nt: TGTGCCAGCAGCTTAGGGCTGCATGAGCAGTTCTTC
cdr3_aa: CASSLGLHEQFF
clone_size: few
v_call: TRBV7-2
d_call: .
j_call: TRBJ2-1

cdr3_nt: TGTGCCACCAGTGCGGCGGGTAGCTCCTACAATGAGCAGTTCTTC
cdr3_aa: CATSAAGSSYNEQFF
clone_size: few
v_call: TRBV24-1
d_call: .
j_call: TRBJ2-1

cdr3_nt: TGTGCCAGCAATCGACAGGGTGGACGTGATACGCAGTATTTT
cdr3_aa: CASNRQGGRDTQYF
clone_size: few
v_call: TRBV12-3/TRBV12-4
d_call: TRBD1
j_call: TRBJ2-3

cdr3_nt: TGTGCCAGCAGCACACAAGGCGGGAGGAGCTTAGATACGCAGTATTTT
cdr3_aa: CASSTQGGRSLDTQYF
clone_size: few
v_call: TRBV7-2
d_call: TRBD2
j_call: TRBJ2-3

cdr3_nt: TGTGCCAGCAGTCTACCAGGGATTCGCACTGAAGCTTTCTTT
cdr3_aa: CASSLPGIRTEAFF
clone_size: .
v_call: TRBV6-2/TRBV6-3
d_call: .
j_call: TRBJ1-1

cdr3_nt: TGTGCCAGCAGTCGGACTAGCGGAGACCATGAGCAGTTCTTC
cdr3_aa: CASSRTSGDHEQFF
clone_size: few
v_call: TRBV6-1
d_call: TRBD2
j_call: TRBJ2-1

cdr3_nt: TGTGCCAGCAGCTTACCCCCCTCGGGGGGCTCTGGAAACACCATATATTTT
cdr3_aa: CASSLPPSGGSGNTIYF
clone_size: .
v_call: TRBV5-8
d_call: .
j_call: TRBJ1-3

cdr3_nt: TGCGCCAGCAGCCCCGGGACAGGGGGCGCGAACGAGCAGTACTTC
cdr3_aa: CASSPGTGGANEQYF
clone_size: few
v_call: TRBV5-1
d_call: TRBD1
j_call: TRBJ2-7

cdr3_nt: TGTGCCAGCAGTTTGGGGGGGCCAGATACGCAGTATTTT
cdr3_aa: CASSLGGPDTQYF
clone_size: many
v_call: TRBV28
d_call: .
j_call: TRBJ2-3

cdr3_nt: TGTGCCAGCAGTGATTCACAGGGTTTCAGTGAGCAGTTCTTC
cdr3_aa: CASSDSQGFSEQFF
clone_size: .
v_call: TRBV6-1
d_call: .
j_call: TRBJ2-1

cdr3_nt: TGTGCCAGCAGCTTATCCGAGACAGGGAAAATGGGTGGCTACACCTTC
cdr3_aa: CASSLSETGKMGGYTF
clone_size: few
v_call: TRBV7-8
d_call: TRBD1
j_call: TRBJ1-2

cdr3_nt: TGTGCCAGCAGTTTCCTAGCGGGCAGCGAGCAGTACTTC
cdr3_aa: CASSFLAGSEQYF
clone_size: many
v_call: TRBV12-3/TRBV12-4
d_call: TRBD2
j_call: TRBJ2-7

cdr3_nt: TGTGCCAGCAGCGTAAGGCTGGGACTAGCGGGGAACTCCTACAATGAGCAGTTCTTC
cdr3_aa: CASSVRLGLAGNSYNEQFF
clone_size: many
v_call: TRBV9
d_call: TRBD2
j_call: TRBJ2-1

cdr3_nt: TGCAGTGCTAGATCCCCGGGACTAGGGACCGGGGAGCTGTTTTTT
cdr3_aa: CSARSPGLGTGELFF
clone_size: few
v_call: TRBV20-1
d_call: TRBD2
j_call: TRBJ2-2

cdr3_nt: TGTGCCAGCAGCTTGGGATGGACAGGGGACACTGAAGCTTTCTTT
cdr3_aa: CASSLGWTGDTEAFF
clone_size: .
v_call: TRBV5-4
d_call: TRBD1
j_call: TRBJ1-1

cdr3_nt: TGCGCCAGCAGCCAAACGCTCCTAGAGGGGTCCTACGAGCAGTACTTC
cdr3_aa: CASSQTLLEGSYEQYF
clone_size: many
v_call: TRBV4-3
d_call: .
j_call: TRBJ2-7

cdr3_nt: TGTGCCAGCAGTTTAAACAGGGCCCTGCTCTACGAGCAGTACTTC
cdr3_aa: CASSLNRALLYEQYF
clone_size: .
v_call: TRBV27
d_call: .
j_call: TRBJ2-7

cdr3_nt: TGCGCCAGCAGCTTTGGACAGCCCACCTACGAGCAGTACTTC
cdr3_aa: CASSFGQPTYEQYF
clone_size: .
v_call: TRBV5-1
d_call: .
j_call: TRBJ2-7

cdr3_nt: TGTGCCAGCAGCTTAGCTTCAGGTATGGGGTCCTACGAGCAGTACTTC
cdr3_aa: CASSLASGMGSYEQYF
clone_size: .
v_call: TRBV7-2
d_call: .
j_call: TRBJ2-7

cdr3_nt: TGCAGCGTTCACAGGGGTTTAGGGACTGAAGCTTTCTTT
cdr3_aa: CSVHRGLGTEAFF
clone_size: .
v_call: TRBV29-1
d_call: TRBD1
j_call: TRBJ1-1

cdr3_nt: TGTGCCAGCAGCCAAGGGGCTAGCGGGAGGCTTCAAGAGACCCAGTACTTC
cdr3_aa: CASSQGASGRLQETQYF
clone_size: few
v_call: TRBV14
d_call: TRBD2
j_call: TRBJ2-5

cdr3_nt: TGTGCCAGCAGTTTAGCCAGGAACACTGAAGCTTTCTTT
cdr3_aa: CASSLARNTEAFF
clone_size: many
v_call: TRBV12-3/TRBV12-4
d_call: .
j_call: TRBJ1-1

cdr3_nt: TGTGCCCTCTGTTCCCGCAGACTAGCGGGAGGCCTCACCGGGGAGCTGTTTTTT
cdr3_aa: CALCSRRLAGGLTGELFF
clone_size: few
v_call: TRBV12-3/TRBV12-4
d_call: TRBD2
j_call: TRBJ2-2

cdr3_nt: TGTGCCATCAGTGGGACATATAACACCGGGGAGCTGTTTTTT
cdr3_aa: CAISGTYNTGELFF
clone_size: many
v_call: TRBV10-3
d_call: .
j_call: TRBJ2-2

cdr3_nt: TGCGCCAGCAGCTTACGAGACGACAGAGCGTCTGAAGCTTTCTTT
cdr3_aa: CASSLRDDRASEAFF
clone_size: .
v_call: TRBV5-1
d_call: .
j_call: TRBJ1-1

cdr3_nt: TGTGCCAGCAGCCCCGACGGCGGTACGCAGTATTTT
cdr3_aa: CASSPDGGTQYF
clone_size: .
v_call: TRBV12-3/TRBV12-4
d_call: .
j_call: TRBJ2-3

cdr3_nt: TGTGCCAGCAGCGGACCGAAAACCGGCGAGCAGTACTTC
cdr3_aa: CASSGPKTGEQYF
clone_size: .
v_call: TRBV5-4
d_call: .
j_call: TRBJ2-7

cdr3_nt: TGTGCCAGCGGCAGGACAGAGAACACTGAAGCTTTCTTT
cdr3_aa: CASGRTENTEAFF
clone_size: .
v_call: TRBV6-1
d_call: .
j_call: TRBJ1-1

cdr3_nt: TGTGCCAGCAGTTTCTTCGGGGATACGCAGTATTTT
cdr3_aa: CASSFFGDTQYF
clone_size: .
v_call: TRBV12-3/TRBV12-4
d_call: .
j_call: TRBJ2-3